This T cell receptor (beta chain) was obtained from a study of CD8+ T cells in alopecia areata. Trimming took off 6 bases at V and 4 bases at J, with 9 bases between the two ends. The CDR3 contains 12 residues. CDR1 and CDR2 from the germline V gene are MNHEY and SMNVEV (reference sequence). As for this clone: Its antigen remains unidentified.

RNA was isolated and reverse transcribed to cDNA, the sequencing template. Sequencing used immunoSEQ multiplex PCR; TCRdb keeps in-frame clones, though not all of them. The table shows around 190,000 clones, with under 70% occurring only once. The treatment is: oral pan-JAK inhibitor, 5-10 mg twice daily. Study-level findings and limits: Scalp clonality, along with expanded CD8+ clones among the top 100, was significantly decreased by tofacitinib.

The TCR sequence derives from a human donor with alopecia areata. The sample consisted of CD4+ T cells sorted from blood, taken at week 4, from a patient treated with tofacitinib. The genes are TRBV27 and TRBJ2-5; D tentatively reads TRBD1 or TRBD2 (5 bases each). The CDR3 nucleotides are TGTGCCAGCAGGGGTGGGGGAGAGACCCAGTACTTC. It specifies CASRGGGETQYF.